The 13 T cell receptor beta chains in this list originate from one sample, sequenced in a study of T cell responses to AZD1222 COVID-19 vaccine. The data were produced by immunoSEQ multiplex PCR, yet TCRdb's version contains in-frame clones alone and is incomplete. Of about 120,000 clones in the sample, about 90% were seen once. Here the sequenced sample was peripheral blood, taken on day 0 of AZD1222 vaccination. Receptor source: an adult in good health.

This rearrangement joins TRBV11-2 to TRBJ2-6, with D perhaps being TRBD1 or TRBD2 (6 bases each). CDR1 and CDR2 from the germline V gene are SGHAT and FQNNGV. V was pared by 8 bases and J by 4 bases, with 27 bases between. CDR3 size: 19 residues. CDR3 region: CASYHPSRGGLMGANVLTF. Here the CDR3 DNA reads TGTGCCAGCTACCACCCGAGTCGTGGGGGGCTTATGGGGGCCAACGTCCTGACTTTC. Based on the CDR3 plus reference TRBV11-2 and TRBJ2-6, the full variable domain is EAGVAQSPRYKIIEKRQSVAFWCNPISGHATLYWYQQILGQGPKLLIQFQNNGVVDDSQLPKDRFSAERLKGVDSTLKIQPAKLEDSAVYLCASYHPSRGGLMGANVLTFGAGSRLTVL.

CDR3: CASSVSGPADGELFF. The CDR3 bases are TGTGCCAGCAGCGTATCCGGGCCCGCCGACGGGGAGCTGTTTTTT. V usage is TRBV9 and J usage is TRBJ2-2; the D is unclear. Germline loops: CDR1 SGDLS, CDR2 YYNGEE. Trimming left V 1 base short and J 7 bases short, with 14 bases between. The CDR3 is 15 residues long.

This chain connects TRBV19 to TRBJ1-5; D ambiguous. V was trimmed by 3 bases and J by 0 bases, leaving 9 bases between them. Per the germline V gene, CDR1 is LNHDA and CDR2 is SQIVND (reference sequence). This CDR3 is 15 amino acids long. Here the CDR3 reads CASSMIEDSNQPQHF. In DNA form, the CDR3 reads TGTGCCAGTAGTATGATAGAGGATAGCAATCAGCCCCAGCATTTT.

The CDR3 loop is CASSQGKGYTF. The CDR3 nucleotides read TGTGCCAGCAGCCAGGGGAAAGGCTACACCTTC. This chain links TRBV3-1 (or the pseudogene TRBV3-2) with TRBJ1-2, with D uncertain. V was cut by 3 bases and J by 8 bases, with 7 bases left in between. The CDR3 loop spans 11 amino acids. The V gene's germline CDR1 is LGHDT and CDR2 YNNKEL (reference sequence).

The J gene is TRBJ1-6, the V gene TRBV6-5; a weak D match, TRBD1 (5 bases). The CDR3 extends over 14 amino acids. Germline CDR1 reads MNHEY; CDR2 reads SVGAGI. V lost 7 bases and J lost 5, with 12 bases in between. The CDR3 region is CASKSGPDNSPLHF. CDR3 sequence (DNA): TGTGCCAGCAAGTCGGGACCCGATAATTCACCCCTCCACTTT.

V gene TRBV18 combines with J gene TRBJ2-3, with 7 bases that match TRBD1. This CDR3 region has 16 residues. J lost 1 base, V lost 5 bases, and 9 bases had no gene match. Per germline, CDR1 KGHSH and CDR2 LQKENI. The CDR3 nucleotides read TGTGCCAGCTCATTAAGACAGGGAGAAGGCACAGATACGCAGTATTTT. This translates into CASSLRQGEGTDTQYF. The variable domain in full, with the rest retrieved from reference TRBV18 and TRBJ2-3, is NAGVMQNPRHLVRRRGQEARLRCSPMKGHSHVYWYRQLPEEGLKFMVYLQKENIIDESGMPKERFSAEFPKEGPSILRIQQVVRGDSAAYFCASSLRQGEGTDTQYFGPGTRLTVL.

The V and J genes are TRBV7-9 and TRBJ1-5, with D unresolved. The length of the CDR3 is 14 residues. The germline V gene encodes CDR1 SEHNR and CDR2 FQNEAQ (reference sequence). Trimming left V 5 bases short and J 5 bases short, with 13 bases between. The CDR3 loop reads CASSMLGAHQPQHF. As DNA, the CDR3 is TGTGCCAGCAGCATGCTAGGAGCCCATCAGCCCCAGCATTTT.

The V call is TRBV10-3, the J call TRBJ1-6, with D unresolved. This CDR3 has 15 residues. Germline values: CDR1 ENHRY, CDR2 SYGVKD. Trimming left V 8 bases short and J 7 bases short, with 18 bases between. This chain's CDR3 is CAIARSEQANSPLHF. The CDR3, as DNA: TGTGCCATCGCGCGAAGCGAACAAGCGAATTCACCCCTCCACTTT.

The CDR3 spells CASSQIIKRVAGVGYNEQFF. The CDR3 DNA sequence: TGTGCCAGCAGCCAAATCATCAAACGAGTAGCGGGAGTAGGGTACAATGAGCAGTTCTTC. The chain joins TRBV3-1 (or the pseudogene TRBV3-2) to TRBJ2-1; 9 nucleotides line up with TRBD2. The CDR3 is 20 amino acids. Losses at the gene ends were 2 bases for V and 4 bases for J; bases not matched to a gene: 18. Germline values: CDR1 LGHDT, CDR2 YNNKEL (reference sequence).

The chain recombines TRBV28 with TRBJ2-7; D is possibly TRBD1 or TRBD2 (5 bases each). The germline V gene has CDR1 MDHEN and CDR2 SYDVKM. Trimming removed 4 bases from V and 1 base from J, with 20 bases in between. CDR3 length: 17 amino acids. The CDR3: CASSSIIAGTRSYEQYF. CDR3 in DNA: TGTGCCAGCAGTTCCATTATAGCCGGGACCCGGTCCTACGAGCAGTACTTC.

The chain has TRBV21-1 and TRBJ1-6; the table's TRBD1 call for D was not verified on the DNA. TRBV21-1 is designated a pseudogene. The CDR3 contains 15 residues. The CDR3 DNA is TGTGCCAGCAGCAAAGCCGCTAGGGGGCCTTTCCCCCTCCACTTT. Translation gives CASSKAARGPFPLHF.

The gene calls are TRBV12-3 or TRBV12-4 and TRBJ1-1; 7 bases are a match to TRBD1. V trimming: 6 bases; J trimming: 9 bases; junction bases outside the gene matches: 7. The CDR3 runs 12 residues. This CDR3 is CASRRGQAKAFF. The CDR3 DNA is TGTGCCAGCAGACGAGGACAGGCCAAAGCTTTCTTT.

The chain has TRBV19 and TRBJ2-7; 8 bases are a match to TRBD1. J gave up 4 bases and V 8 bases, and 4 bases lay outside the gene matches. The CDR3 length is 12 residues. Germline values: CDR1 LNHDA, CDR2 SQIVND (reference sequence). CDR3 in amino acids: CASGQGAYEQYF. The CDR3 DNA sequence: TGTGCCAGTGGTCAGGGGGCGTACGAGCAGTACTTC.